This TCR beta chain was sequenced in a study of blood T cell repertoires in COVID-19. About the study: The analysed material was cDNA or gDNA that came from T cells, B-cell-depleted T cells, or PBMCs.

How the authors handled the data: How many nucleated cells were present was estimated from reference gene primer amplification. The method was immunoSEQ multiplex PCR; TCRdb's version includes in-frame clones alone and lacks a portion of them. Clone size and the V and J calls come from that table; the DNA yielded D and trimming. Found here are about 83,000 clones, 86% of them singletons; the top ten hold 22%. V lost 5 bases and J 4 bases, leaving 8 bases between the germline ends. This CDR3 spans 12 amino acids. Germline V gives CDR1 MDHEN, CDR2 SYDVKM. This sequence originates from a woman of 80 years or more in a cohort sampled during active or convalescent COVID-19. The sequenced sample was peripheral blood. The chain uses TRBV28 and TRBJ1-2, with no clear D. The CDR3 DNA follows: TGTGCCAGCAGTGCAGGAGGCTATGGCTACACCTTC. Protein sequence: CASSAGGYGYTF.